Here is one TCR beta chain with its context. The CDR3 is made up of 11 amino acids. Germline CDR1 reads SQVTM; CDR2 reads ANQGSEA. The data were produced by immunoSEQ multiplex PCR, yet TCRdb's version contains in-frame clones alone and is incomplete. Here the sample spans some 100,000 clones, 85% to 95% being singletons. The data were taken from a study of Tregs in tolerant kidney transplant recipients. The sample taken for sequencing was CD4+ T cells from blood. The TCR originated in a human donor in good health. This rearrangement joins TRBV29-1 to TRBJ2-5; D might be TRBD2 (5 bases). The CDR3 coding sequence is TGCAGTTTTAGCGTTCGAGAGACCCAGTACTTC. As protein: CSFSVRETQYF.